The 32 T cell receptor beta chains reported below all come from one sample, sequenced in a study of cytomegalovirus exposure and HLA in healthy donors (dated by TCRdb to between 2016 and 2019). The library was produced with the immunoSEQ multiplex PCR assay. For the multiplex PCR, a mixture combining 60 forward primers for TCR Vbeta segments and 13 reverse primers for TCR Jbeta segments was used. TCRdb stores this immuneACCESS table with in-frame sequences only. Part of the clones is absent; in the studies checked, under half of the shortfall reflects unresolved V genes, and no reason is known for the rest. Present in this sample are about 190,000 clones, 75% to 85% of which were seen just once. The ten largest clones represent 2.1% of the sample. Sequenced: PBMCs. These receptors all stem from a woman between 18 and 30 years old in good health and CMV-seropositive.

The chain recombines TRBV5-1 with TRBJ1-1, with 7 bases aligning to TRBD1. The CDR3 length is 14 residues. From germline, CDR1 is SGHRS and CDR2 YFSETQ. Germline trimming cut 4 bases from V and 1 base from J; bases unmatched to any gene: 4. Here the CDR3 reads CASSHRGRNTEAFF. The DNA for the CDR3 is TGCGCCAGCAGCCACAGGGGACGGAACACTGAAGCTTTCTTT. Looking up the rest from reference TRBV5-1 and TRBJ1-1 gives the full variable domain: KAGVTQTPRYLIKTRGQQVTLSCSPISGHRSVSWYQQTPGQGLQFLFEYFSETQRNKGNFPGRFSGRQFSNSRSEMNVSTLELGDSALYLCASSHRGRNTEAFFGQGTRLTVV.

The chain carries TRBV5-6 and TRBJ1-2; D may be TRBD1 (6 bases). The germline V gene encodes CDR1 SGHDT and CDR2 YYEEEE. V was shortened by 4 bases and J by 7 bases, with 29 bases between the two germline ends. The CDR3 length is 18 residues. CDR3 sequence (DNA): TGTGCCAGCAGCCAAGAGACAGGTGGAGGAATGAAGTTGTCTGGCTACACCTTC. It encodes CASSQETGGGMKLSGYTF. Filled out from reference TRBV5-6 and TRBJ1-2, the complete variable domain reads DAGVTQSPTHLIKTRGQQVTLRCSPKSGHDTVSWYQQALGQGPQFIFQYYEEEERQRGNFPDRFSGHQFPNYSSELNVNALLLGDSALYLCASSQETGGGMKLSGYTFGSGTRLTVV.

The chain uses TRBV30 and TRBJ1-1, with D possibly being TRBD1 (6 bases). This CDR3 contains 15 residues. Trimming left V 0 bases short and J 2 bases short, with 13 bases between. The V gene's germline CDR1 is GTSNPN and CDR2 SVGIG (reference sequence). The CDR3 nucleotides read TGTGCCTGGAGTGTCCCGGGACAAGCCAACACTGAAGCTTTCTTT. Protein sequence: CAWSVPGQANTEAFF.

The CDR3 is CSAFRDYEQYV. CDR3 DNA sequence: TGCAGTGCTTTTCGGGACTACGAGCAGTACGTC. The chain is built from TRBV20-1 and TRBJ2-7; weak D call: TRBD2 (5 bases). V dropped 5 bases and J dropped 3 bases, with 8 bases sitting between them. CDR1 is DFQATT, CDR2 SNEGSKA, per germline (reference sequence). The CDR3 loop spans 11 amino acids.

The CDR3 DNA reads as TGTGCCAGCAGTGGACCGGGACAGGGGGTTGGAGAGCAGTACTTC. Protein sequence: CASSGPGQGVGEQYF. The chain employs TRBV28 and TRBJ2-7; TRBD1 aligns across 11 bases. This CDR3 comprises 15 residues. Germline trimming cut 5 bases from V and 7 bases from J; bases unmatched to any gene: 10. Per germline, CDR1 MDHEN and CDR2 SYDVKM.

The chain is built from TRBV5-4 and TRBJ2-2; TRBD2 matches at 12 bases. Germline CDR1 is SGHNT and CDR2 is YYREEE (reference sequence). J was trimmed by 4 bases and V by 3 bases; bases with no gene match: 1. The CDR3 consists of 15 residues. The CDR3 loop is CASSSLAGGTGELFF. CDR3 nucleotides: TGTGCCAGCAGCTCACTAGCGGGGGGCACCGGGGAGCTGTTTTTT.

CDR3 DNA: TGCGCCGAGGAGGGGCCGGACAATGAGCAGTTCTTC. Encoded protein: CAEEGPDNEQFF. The rearrangement uses TRBV10-1 and TRBJ2-1, with D perhaps matching TRBD2 (6 bases). The CDR3 loop spans 12 amino acids. Between the trimmed V and J ends, which lost 11 bases and 5 bases, there was a span of 13 bases. Per the germline V gene, CDR1 is WNHNN and CDR2 is SYGVQD (reference sequence).

The V gene is TRBV5-5, the J gene TRBJ2-7; D may correspond to TRBD1 or TRBD2 (5 bases each). Between the trimmed V and J ends, which lost 1 base and 2 bases, there was a span of 10 bases. CDR3 size: 14 residues. Germline CDR1 SGHKS, CDR2 YYEKEE (reference sequence). The CDR3 region is CASSLILGAYEQYV. CDR3 DNA: TGTGCCAGCAGCTTGATCTTGGGGGCCTACGAGCAGTACGTC.

This chain connects TRBV5-1 to TRBJ2-3; TRBD2 matches at 8 bases. Trimming cost V 4 bases and J 5 bases; bases outside gene matches: 6. Germline V gene lookup returns CDR1 SGHRS and CDR2 YFSETQ. The CDR3 length is 14 residues. CDR3 nucleotide sequence: TGCGCCAGCAGCCCCCATGCGGGGGGAGATACGCAGTATTTT. It encodes CASSPHAGGDTQYF.

DNA for the CDR3: TGTGCCAGCAGCTTAGACAGGAAAGGCACTGAAGCTTTCTTT. It codes for CASSLDRKGTEAFF. This rearrangement joins TRBV7-9 to TRBJ1-1, with D possibly matching TRBD1 (5 bases). V lost 1 base and J 4 bases, leaving 10 bases between the germline ends. This CDR3 has 14 residues. The V gene's germline CDR1 is SEHNR and CDR2 FQNEAQ (reference sequence).

The J gene is TRBJ2-1, the V gene TRBV7-2; 11 bases are shared with TRBD2. This CDR3 spans 16 amino acids. J lost 6 bases, V lost 5 bases, and 9 bases had no gene match. Germline CDR1 SGHTA, CDR2 FQGNSA. Written as DNA, the CDR3 is TGTGCCAGCAGCAAAGCCGTTAGCGGGGGGGCCAATGAGCAGTTCTTC. Translating gives CASSKAVSGGANEQFF. Together with reference TRBV7-2 and TRBJ2-1, the CDR3 gives the full variable domain: GAGVSQSPSNKVTEKGKDVELRCDPISGHTALYWYRQSLGQGLEFLIYFQGNSAPDKSGLPSDRFSAERTGGSVSTLTIQRTQQEDSAVYLCASSKAVSGGANEQFFGPGTRLTVL.

Here the CDR3 reads CASSPGTGARYGYTF. The CDR3 region has the DNA TGTGCCAGCAGCCCCGGGACAGGTGCTCGCTATGGCTACACCTTC. V is TRBV5-4 and J is TRBJ1-2; 8 bases map to TRBD1. The CDR3 is 15 residues long. Germline V CDR1 and CDR2: SGHNT, YYREEE (reference sequence). Germline trimming cut 4 bases from V and 4 bases from J; bases unmatched to any gene: 9.

The rearrangement links TRBV13 to TRBJ2-1, with 13 bases lining up with TRBD2. CDR3 length: 19 residues. After removal of 4 bases from V and 9 bases from J, the junction contained 18 bases not matched to a gene. Germline CDR1 is PRHDT and CDR2 is FYEKMQ (reference sequence). The CDR3 reads CASSSLTSGGVSWDGEQFF. Here the CDR3 DNA reads TGTGCCAGCAGCTCCCTCACTAGCGGGGGGGTCTCATGGGATGGTGAGCAGTTCTTC.

This clone appeared a single time. CDR3 DNA: TGCAGTGCTAGAATATTTGATGAGCAGTTCTTC. Protein: CSARIFDEQFF. V gene TRBV20-1 combines with J gene TRBJ2-1, with D unresolved. Germline loops: CDR1 DFQATT, CDR2 SNEGSKA (reference sequence). There are 11 residues in the CDR3. V lost 2 bases to trimming and J lost 8 bases, with 7 bases between them.

The rearrangement uses TRBV30 and TRBJ2-7; 13 nucleotides align to TRBD2. This CDR3 spans 13 amino acids. The germline CDR1 and CDR2 sequences are GTSNPN and SVGIG (reference sequence). V lost 5 bases, J lost 4 bases, and 2 bases stayed unmatched. CDR3 DNA sequence: TGTGCCTGGGAGACTAGCGGGGGGTACGAGCAGTACTTC. It encodes CAWETSGGYEQYF.

This sequence joins TRBV27 and TRBJ2-5, with 10 positions matching TRBD1. Germline values: CDR1 MNHEY, CDR2 SMNVEV (reference sequence). V lost 6 bases, J lost 1 base, and 5 bases stayed unmatched. The length of the CDR3 is 15 residues. Written as DNA, the CDR3 is TGTGCCAGCAGAACGACAGGGGGCACCCAAGAGACCCAGTACTTC. This codes for CASRTTGGTQETQYF.

The rearrangement joins TRBV6-1 to TRBJ1-1; no definite D call. The CDR3 is made up of 15 amino acids. Germline V gene sequence: CDR1 MNHNS, CDR2 SASEGT. The ends were cut back, 6 bases at V and 1 base at J, with 15 bases in the middle. Written as DNA, the CDR3 is TGTGCCAGCAGCAAGCCCCCCCTTGGGAACACTGAAGCTTTCTTT. This codes for CASSKPPLGNTEAFF.

V is TRBV21-1 and J is TRBJ2-7; the D segment call TRBD1 is taken from the table without a DNA check. TRBV21-1 is a pseudogene locus. This CDR3 is built from 15 residues. CDR3 region: CASSNRDSESYEQYF. CDR3 nucleotides: TGTGCCAGCAGCAACCGGGACAGCGAATCCTACGAGCAGTACTTC.

The CDR3 nucleotides read TGTGCCAGCAGCCAAGGGGTATTCGACGGGGATCCCGGGGAGCTGTTTTTT. Translation: CASSQGVFDGDPGELFF. The chain joins TRBV14 to TRBJ2-2; possible D gene TRBD2, 5 bases. This CDR3 contains 17 residues. Between the trimmed V and J ends, which lost 1 base and 6 bases, there was a span of 18 bases. Germline CDR1 SGHDN, CDR2 FVKESK.

This clone was seen more than once but under ten times. V gene TRBV25-1 combines with J gene TRBJ2-3; the D gene is possibly TRBD2 (5 bases). Trimming cost V 3 bases and J 2 bases, with 21 bases left between them. Germline CDR1 reads MGHDK; CDR2 reads SYGVNS. The CDR3 loop spans 18 amino acids. The CDR3 loop is CASSEFGESAHLTDTQYF. CDR3 nucleotide sequence: TGTGCCAGCAGTGAGTTCGGGGAAAGCGCCCACCTCACAGATACGCAGTATTTT. Combining the CDR3 with reference TRBV25-1 and TRBJ2-3 gives the whole variable domain EADIYQTPRYLVIGTGKKITLECSQTMGHDKMYWYQQDPGMELHLIHYSYGVNSTEKGDLSSESTVSRIRTEHFPLTLESARPSHTSQYLCASSEFGESAHLTDTQYFGPGTRLTVL.

This chain connects TRBV13 to TRBJ1-1; D remains ambiguous. This CDR3 has 15 amino acids. Germline V gene lookup returns CDR1 PRHDT and CDR2 FYEKMQ (reference sequence). V shed 5 bases and J shed 0 bases, with 13 bases lying between them. CDR3 sequence: CASSRNRELNTEAFF. CDR3 sequence (DNA): TGTGCCAGCAGCCGCAACCGGGAGTTGAACACTGAAGCTTTCTTT.

The table lists this clone with a count of one. The chain joins TRBV5-5 to TRBJ2-6; no definite D call. Germline-derived CDR1 and CDR2 are SGHKS and YYEKEE (reference sequence). The CDR3 extends over 17 amino acids. V was cut by 5 bases and J by 0 bases, with 15 bases left in between. In DNA form, the CDR3 reads TGTGCCAGCAGAAGGTTCGACGGCGGCTCTGGGGCCAACGTCCTGACTTTC. It is translated as CASRRFDGGSGANVLTF.

About this clone itself: Germline and junction disagree at one end, which may indicate a read error. The chain carries TRBV6-1 and TRBJ2-6; tentative D call: TRBD1 (5 bases). Germline-derived CDR1 and CDR2 are MNHNS and SASEGT. CDR3 size: 15 residues. CDR3 amino acids: CASSGTASGANGLTF. The CDR3 nucleotides are TGTGCCAGCAGTGGAACGGCCTCTGGGGCCAACGGCCTGACTTTC.

This chain links TRBV7-9 with TRBJ2-3; D perhaps matches TRBD2 (7 bases). Looked up from germline, CDR1 is SEHNR and CDR2 is FQNEAQ (reference sequence). V was trimmed by 1 base and J by 4 bases, leaving 12 bases between them. CDR3 length: 15 residues. CDR3 DNA: TGTGCCAGCAGCTTAGTCACAGGGAGGGCAGATACGCAGTATTTT. Protein product: CASSLVTGRADTQYF.

This chain uses TRBV7-2 with TRBJ1-2; 7 nucleotides align to TRBD1. J lost 5 bases, V lost 5 bases, and 11 bases had no gene match. This CDR3 comprises 15 residues. From germline, CDR1 is SGHTA and CDR2 FQGNSA. CDR3 sequence: CASSIGQAHRYGYTF. In DNA, the CDR3 is TGTGCCAGCAGCATTGGACAGGCGCATCGATATGGCTACACCTTC.

The chain combines TRBV5-1 with TRBJ2-3, with 13 bases fitting TRBD2. V trimming: 3 bases; J trimming: 6 bases; junction bases outside the gene matches: 19. Germline loops: CDR1 SGHRS, CDR2 YFSETQ. The CDR3 sequence is 20 residues long. CDR3 in DNA: TGCGCCAGCAGCTCAGGGACTAGCGGGGCCCGGTACTTGGCATCGGATACGCAGTATTTT. It yields the protein CASSSGTSGARYLASDTQYF.

This clone was recorded once. The genes are TRBV7-9 and TRBJ2-3, with D perhaps matching TRBD2 (5 bases). Germline V gene data show CDR1 as SEHNR and CDR2 as FQNEAQ (reference sequence). The CDR3 sequence is 15 residues long. Trimming took off 2 bases at V and 1 base at J, with 10 bases between the two ends. For the CDR3, the DNA is TGTGCCAGCAGCTTAAGGGAGATCGGCACAGATACGCAGTATTTT. It codes for CASSLREIGTDTQYF.

The chain uses TRBV5-1 and TRBJ1-2; maybe TRBD1 (6 bases). The CDR3 sequence is 14 residues long. V was shortened by 0 bases and J by 5 bases, with 11 bases between the two germline ends. In germline, CDR1 is SGHRS, CDR2 YFSETQ. The CDR3 DNA reads TGCGCCAGCAGCTTGGCCGACAGGATATATGGCTACACCTTC. It encodes CASSLADRIYGYTF.

This clone has only one observation. The gene calls are TRBV2 and TRBJ2-3; D is uncertain. V lost 3 bases to trimming and J lost 6 bases, with 13 bases between them. From germline, CDR1 is SNHLY and CDR2 FYNNEI. The CDR3 consists of 14 residues. The CDR3: CASSDMTPWDTQYF. Written as DNA, the CDR3 is TGTGCCAGCAGTGATATGACACCGTGGGATACGCAGTATTTT. Using reference TRBV2 and TRBJ2-3 for the parts outside the CDR3, the full variable domain is EPEVTQTPSHQVTQMGQEVILRCVPISNHLYFYWYRQILGQKVEFLVSFYNNEISEKSEIFDDQFSVERPDGSNFTLKIRSTKLEDSAMYFCASSDMTPWDTQYFGPGTRLTVL.

The chain links TRBV4-2 to TRBJ2-3; 10 nucleotides align to TRBD2. The germline V gene has CDR1 LGHNA and CDR2 YNFKEQ. This CDR3 has 17 residues. The ends lost 3 bases at V and 0 bases at J; junction bases unmatched: 6. CDR3 nucleotide sequence: TGTGCCAGCAGCCACATCCTTAGCGGGGGGAGCACAGATACGCAGTATTTT. It encodes CASSHILSGGSTDTQYF.

J is TRBJ1-1 and V is TRBV9, with a tentative D call TRBD1 (6 bases). V was shortened by 0 bases and J by 0 bases, with 12 bases between the two germline ends. CDR1 and CDR2 from the germline V gene are SGDLS and YYNGEE. The CDR3 covers 16 residues. CDR3 in amino acids: CASSVGRQGLNTEAFF. CDR3 coding DNA: TGTGCCAGCAGCGTAGGTCGCCAGGGGTTGAACACTGAAGCTTTCTTT.

This chain uses TRBV30 with TRBJ1-6; D perhaps matches TRBD1 (5 bases). The CDR3 is made up of 12 amino acids. V was clipped by 3 bases and J by 10 bases, with 10 bases between them. Germline values: CDR1 GTSNPN, CDR2 SVGIG (reference sequence). The CDR3 here is CAWRGQGSPLHF. The CDR3 region has the DNA TGTGCCTGGAGGGGGCAGGGCTCACCCCTCCACTTT.